This T cell receptor beta chain came from a study of blood T cells in healthy people across ages. Overall study results and limits: Per-million-T-cell TCR beta diversity fell roughly linearly with age. Observed TCR beta diversity showed a strong correlation with the percentage of naive T cells as measured by flow cytometry.

Trimming cost V 4 bases and J 4 bases, with 15 bases left between them. CDR1 and CDR2 (germline): SGHRS, YFSETQ. The CDR3 has 15 residues. Next came a second PCR, run for about 6 to 11 cycles, which used a sample-barcoded 5' primer along with a J-beta primer mix. TCRdb called the 5' RACE reads again in MiXCR, with one record for every CDR3 protein. The repertoire has about 650,000 distinct CDR3 sequences, roughly 32% of them found once; the top ten carry over 15%. In this sample, this clonotype turned up a few times. The antigen remains unidentified. Sequences were obtained from blood. The V and J genes are TRBV5-1 and TRBJ1-5; D unresolved. This clonotype originated in a woman aged 80 or over in good health. The CDR3 coding sequence is TGCGCCAGCAGCCCCACAAGTAACCCTAATCAGCCCCAGCATTTT. Translating gives CASSPTSNPNQPQHF. The full variable domain, with the rest looked up from reference TRBV5-1 and TRBJ1-5, is KAGVTQTPRYLIKTRGQQVTLSCSPISGHRSVSWYQQTPGQGLQFLFEYFSETQRNKGNFPGRFSGRQFSNSRSEMNVSTLELGDSALYLCASSPTSNPNQPQHFGDGTRLSIL.